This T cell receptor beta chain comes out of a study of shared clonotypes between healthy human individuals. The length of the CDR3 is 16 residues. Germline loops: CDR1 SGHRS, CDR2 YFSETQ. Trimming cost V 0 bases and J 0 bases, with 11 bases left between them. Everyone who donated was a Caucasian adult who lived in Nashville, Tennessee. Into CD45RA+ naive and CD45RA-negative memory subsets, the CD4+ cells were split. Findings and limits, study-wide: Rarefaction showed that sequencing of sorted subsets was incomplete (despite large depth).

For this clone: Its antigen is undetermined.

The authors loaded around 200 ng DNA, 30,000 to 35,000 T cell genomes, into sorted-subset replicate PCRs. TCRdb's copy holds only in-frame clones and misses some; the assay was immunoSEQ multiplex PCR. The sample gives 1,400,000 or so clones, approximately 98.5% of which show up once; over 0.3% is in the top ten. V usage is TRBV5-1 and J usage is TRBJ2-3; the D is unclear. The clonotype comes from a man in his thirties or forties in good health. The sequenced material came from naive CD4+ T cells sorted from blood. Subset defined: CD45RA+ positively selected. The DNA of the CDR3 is TGCGCCAGCAGCTTGGAGGGCGTAGTTAGCACAGATACGCAGTATTTT. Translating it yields CASSLEGVVSTDTQYF. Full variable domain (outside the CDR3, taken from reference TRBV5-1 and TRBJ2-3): KAGVTQTPRYLIKTRGQQVTLSCSPISGHRSVSWYQQTPGQGLQFLFEYFSETQRNKGNFPGRFSGRQFSNSRSEMNVSTLELGDSALYLCASSLEGVVSTDTQYFGPGTRLTVL.